Below, one T cell receptor (beta chain) is given with its context. Its matching antigen is unknown. This record comes from a study of T cell repertoires in cytomegalovirus infection. Study at large: From public TCR beta signatures came an indication of both CMV infection and matching HLA type.

The CDR3 length is 13 residues. The V gene lost 5 bases and the J gene lost 9 bases, with 14 bases spanning the gap. CDR1 and CDR2 (germline): SGHTA, FQGNSA. TCRdb reprocessed the reads via MiXCR and lists one record per CDR3 protein. The data show fewer than 650,000 distinct CDR3 sequences, roughly 43% seen once. The origin of this receptor is a human donor in good health (CMV status not recorded). Some clones in this sample may be carry-over from other donors' samples. V and J are TRBV7-2 and TRBJ2-1; D uncertain. The sequenced sample was cultured PBMCs, obtained from culture after CMV antigen stimulation. The CDR3 region is CASSPWAASEQFF. CDR3 DNA sequence: TGTGCCAGCAGCCCCTGGGCAGCCAGTGAGCAGTTCTTC.